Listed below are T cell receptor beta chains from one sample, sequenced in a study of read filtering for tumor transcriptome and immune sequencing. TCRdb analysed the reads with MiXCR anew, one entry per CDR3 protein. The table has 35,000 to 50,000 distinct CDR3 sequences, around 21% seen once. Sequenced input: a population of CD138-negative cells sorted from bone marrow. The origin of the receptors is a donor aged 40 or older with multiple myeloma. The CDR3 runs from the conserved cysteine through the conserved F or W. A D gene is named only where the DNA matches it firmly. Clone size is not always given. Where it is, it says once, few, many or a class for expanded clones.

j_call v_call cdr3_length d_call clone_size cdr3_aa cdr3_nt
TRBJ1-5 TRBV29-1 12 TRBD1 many CSVRQGGQPQHF TGCAGCGTGAGACAGGGCGGTCAGCCCCAGCATTTT
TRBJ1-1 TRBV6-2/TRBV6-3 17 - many CASSYLRGEGRNTEAFF TGTGCCAGCAGTTACCTCAGAGGCGAGGGCCGGAACACTGAAGCTTTCTTT
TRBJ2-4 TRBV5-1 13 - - CASSFRTPGQRYF TGCGCCAGCAGCTTTCGGACACCGGGACAACGGTACTTC
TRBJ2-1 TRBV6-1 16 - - CASRELNPSSYNEQFF TGTGCCAGCAGAGAATTGAACCCGAGCTCCTACAATGAGCAGTTCTTC
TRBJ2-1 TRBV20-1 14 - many CSATRPSPYNEQFF TGCAGTGCCACGAGACCCTCCCCCTACAATGAGCAGTTCTTC
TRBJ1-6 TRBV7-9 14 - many CASSLGQSYSPLHF TGTGCCAGCAGCTTAGGGCAGAGCTATTCACCCCTCCACTTT
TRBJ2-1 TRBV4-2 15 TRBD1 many CASSQETGGYNEQFF TGTGCCAGCAGCCAAGAAACAGGGGGCTACAATGAGCAGTTCTTC
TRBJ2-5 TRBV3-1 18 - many CASSRNGFDRTYRETQYF TGTGCCAGCAGTCGAAACGGATTCGACAGGACCTATCGGGAGACCCAGTACTTC
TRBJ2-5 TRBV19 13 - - CASGRLNQETQYF TGTGCCAGTGGTCGCCTAAACCAAGAGACCCAGTACTTC
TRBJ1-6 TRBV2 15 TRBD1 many CASSAQTGGTSPLHF TGTGCCAGCAGTGCCCAGACAGGGGGGACGTCACCCCTCCACTTT
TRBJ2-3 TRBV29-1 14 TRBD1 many CSVSFRGRGDTQYF TGCAGCGTTAGTTTCAGGGGGCGAGGAGATACGCAGTATTTT
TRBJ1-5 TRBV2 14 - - CASLGPNVDQPQHF TGTGCCAGCTTGGGGCCAAACGTTGATCAGCCCCAGCATTTT
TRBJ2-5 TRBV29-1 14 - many CSVDGRGYQETQYF TGCAGCGTTGACGGTAGAGGGTACCAAGAGACCCAGTACTTC
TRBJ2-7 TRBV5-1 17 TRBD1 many CASSPGTGGSVFYEQYF TGCGCCAGCAGCCCCGGGACAGGGGGCTCCGTCTTCTACGAGCAGTACTTC
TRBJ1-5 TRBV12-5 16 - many CASGLVLGQSNQPQHF TGTGCTAGTGGTTTGGTACTTGGACAGAGCAATCAGCCCCAGCATTTT
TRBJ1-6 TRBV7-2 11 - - CASILCSPLHF TGTGCCAGCATCTTATGTTCACCCCTCCACTTT
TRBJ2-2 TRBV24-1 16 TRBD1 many CATSDFDRGHTGELFF TGTGCCACCAGTGATTTTGACAGGGGACACACCGGGGAGCTGTTTTTT
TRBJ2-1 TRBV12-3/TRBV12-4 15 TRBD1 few CASGKGQGRYNEQFF TGTGCCAGCGGAAAAGGACAGGGGCGATACAATGAGCAGTTCTTC
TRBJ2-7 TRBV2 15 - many CASRGRSKSSYEQYF TGTGCCAGCAGGGGCAGGTCAAAAAGCTCCTACGAGCAGTACTTC
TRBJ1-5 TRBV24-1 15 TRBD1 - CATSEGTGSGQPQHF TGTGCCACCAGTGAAGGGACAGGCTCCGGCCAGCCCCAGCATTTT
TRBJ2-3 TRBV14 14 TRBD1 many CASSPGTAADTQYF TGTGCCAGCAGCCCCGGGACAGCGGCAGATACGCAGTATTTT
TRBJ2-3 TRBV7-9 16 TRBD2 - CASSSTSERAADTQYF TGTGCCAGCAGCTCGACTAGCGAGAGGGCCGCAGATACGCAGTATTTT
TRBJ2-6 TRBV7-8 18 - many CASSLYHRGPTGANVLTF TGTGCCAGCAGCTTATATCACAGAGGCCCCACTGGGGCCAACGTCCTGACTTTC
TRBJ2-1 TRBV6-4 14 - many CASSLTGIYNEQFF TGTGCCAGCAGTTTGACAGGAATCTACAATGAGCAGTTCTTC
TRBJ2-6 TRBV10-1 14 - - CASSPRSGANVLTF TGCGCCAGCAGCCCCCGATCTGGGGCCAACGTCCTGACTTTC
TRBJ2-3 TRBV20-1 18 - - CSARERTGWSGAADTQYF TGCAGTGCTAGAGAAAGGACTGGTTGGTCGGGAGCGGCAGATACGCAGTATTTT
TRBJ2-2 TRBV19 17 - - CASRESSGITGTGELFF TGTGCCAGTAGGGAGAGTAGCGGCATAACGGGCACCGGGGAGCTGTTTTTT
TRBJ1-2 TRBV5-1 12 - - CASSTDNYGYTF TGCGCCAGCAGCACAGATAACTATGGCTACACCTTC
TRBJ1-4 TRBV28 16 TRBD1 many CATTRGQSPINEKLFF TGTGCCACTACCCGGGGACAGAGCCCTATTAATGAAAAACTGTTTTTT
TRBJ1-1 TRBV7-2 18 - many CASSLTPQTGTVNTEAFF TGTGCCAGCAGCTTGACACCACAGACGGGGACGGTGAACACTGAAGCTTTCTTT
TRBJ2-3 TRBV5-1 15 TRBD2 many CASSLGTSGGTTQYF TGCGCCAGCAGCCTTGGGACTAGCGGAGGTACTACGCAGTATTTT
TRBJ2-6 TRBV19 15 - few CASTPTGAGANVLTF TGTGCCAGTACCCCCACAGGAGCCGGGGCCAACGTCCTGACTTTC
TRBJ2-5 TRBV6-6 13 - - CASSYEHQETQYF TGTGCCAGCAGTTACGAACACCAAGAGACCCAGTACTTC
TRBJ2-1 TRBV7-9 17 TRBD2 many CASSTRLADSFWNEQFF TGTGCCAGCAGCACTAGACTAGCGGACTCCTTTTGGAATGAGCAGTTCTTC
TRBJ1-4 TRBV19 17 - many CASSIRQIGSTNEKLFF TGTGCCAGTAGTATAAGACAGATTGGGTCAACTAATGAAAAACTGTTTTTT
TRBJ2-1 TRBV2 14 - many CASSDRGLSNEQFF TGTGCCAGCAGTGACCGGGGACTCTCCAATGAGCAGTTCTTC
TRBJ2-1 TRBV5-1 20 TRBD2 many CASSSSGGAYFKGVHNEQFF TGCGCCAGCAGCTCGTCCGGGGGGGCCTATTTCAAAGGCGTACACAATGAGCAGTTCTTC
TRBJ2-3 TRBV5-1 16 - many CASSLAGTPSTDTQYF TGCGCCAGCAGCTTGGCCGGGACACCTAGCACAGATACGCAGTATTTT
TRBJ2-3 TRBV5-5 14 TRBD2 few CASSLGAGGDTQYF TGTGCCAGCAGCTTGGGAGCGGGAGGTGATACGCAGTATTTT
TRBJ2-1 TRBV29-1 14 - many CSVGDGRSYNEQFF TGCAGCGTTGGGGACGGCCGCTCCTACAATGAGCAGTTCTTC
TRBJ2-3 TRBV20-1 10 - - CSARSNTQYF TGCAGTGCTAGATCAAATACGCAGTATTTT
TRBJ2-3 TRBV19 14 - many CASTRMGGTDTQYF TGTGCCAGTACCCGAATGGGGGGCACAGATACGCAGTATTTT
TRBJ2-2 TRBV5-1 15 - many CASSPSVAETGELFF TGCGCCAGCAGCCCGAGCGTAGCAGAAACCGGGGAGCTGTTTTTT
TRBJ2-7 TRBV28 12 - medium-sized CASSLQPTEQYF TGTGCCAGCAGTTTACAACCCACCGAGCAGTACTTC
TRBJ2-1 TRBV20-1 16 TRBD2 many CSARDLAGGSHNEQFF TGCAGTGCTAGAGATTTAGCGGGAGGGTCCCACAATGAGCAGTTCTTC
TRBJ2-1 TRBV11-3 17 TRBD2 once CASSWGASGSSSHEQFF TGTGCCAGCAGCTGGGGGGCTAGCGGGAGCTCGAGTCATGAGCAGTTCTTC
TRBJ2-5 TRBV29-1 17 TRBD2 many CSVEAPSGEGAQETQYF TGCAGCGTTGAAGCGCCTAGCGGGGAGGGGGCCCAAGAGACCCAGTACTTC
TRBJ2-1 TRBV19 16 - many CASSIGHPPLYNEQFF TGTGCCAGTAGTATAGGACACCCCCCCCTCTACAATGAGCAGTTCTTC
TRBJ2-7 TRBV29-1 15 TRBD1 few CSVDSGTGGMYEQYF TGCAGCGTTGATTCCGGGACAGGGGGTATGTACGAGCAGTACTTC
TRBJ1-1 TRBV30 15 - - CAWSKGKGSDTEAFF TGTGCCTGGAGTAAAGGAAAGGGATCAGACACTGAAGCTTTCTTT
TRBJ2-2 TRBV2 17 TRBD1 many CASSKAIGQGGNGELFF TGTGCCAGCAGTAAAGCAATTGGACAGGGTGGAAACGGGGAGCTGTTTTTT
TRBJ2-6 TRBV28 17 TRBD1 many CASSLRQGAGGANVLTF TGTGCCAGCAGTTTGCGGCAGGGGGCAGGTGGGGCCAACGTCCTGACTTTC
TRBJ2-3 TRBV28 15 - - CASTQRGGSTDTQYF TGTGCCAGCACGCAAAGGGGCGGTAGCACAGATACGCAGTATTTT
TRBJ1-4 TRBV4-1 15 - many CASSQGRDLNEKLFF TGCGCCAGCAGCCAAGGCCGGGACCTTAATGAAAAACTGTTTTTT
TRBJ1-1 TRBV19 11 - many CATDRDTEAFF TGTGCCACTGACAGAGACACTGAAGCTTTCTTT
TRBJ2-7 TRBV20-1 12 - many CSARDPRYEQYF TGCAGTGCTAGAGATCCCCGGTACGAGCAGTACTTC
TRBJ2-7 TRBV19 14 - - CASSISSVSDEQYF TGTGCCAGTAGTATATCTAGTGTATCGGACGAGCAGTACTTC